This is a list of T cell receptor beta chains from one sample in a study of T cell changes during pregnancy in multiple sclerosis. Produced via immunoSEQ multiplex PCR; TCRdb's table is partial and in-frame only. The sample has 35,000 to 50,000 clones; roughly nine tenths are singletons. The sequences come from CD4+ T cells from peripheral blood mononuclear cells, collected after pregnancy. All receptors derive from a female donor with multiple sclerosis, enrolled in a pregnancy study. CDR3s include the opening cysteine and the closing phenylalanine or tryptophan. The D gene is left open where the match is weak. For some rows the clone size is stated as once, few or many, or as a class when expanded; others skip it.

d_call clone_size j_call v_call cdr3_aa cdr3_nt
NA once TRBJ2-7 TRBV27 CASSLSTGQPGEQYF TGTGCCAGCAGTTTATCGACAGGACAGCCGGGCGAGCAGTACTTC
TRBD1 once TRBJ2-3 TRBV29-1 CSVGGTGQGSTDTQYF TGCAGCGTGGGAGGGACGGGACAGGGGAGCACAGATACGCAGTATTTT
NA NA TRBJ2-3 TRBV5-1 CASRASTDTQYF TGCGCCAGCAGAGCTAGCACAGATACGCAGTATTTT
NA NA TRBJ2-7 TRBV20-1 CSANSDTVQYF TGCAGTGCTAACTCGGACACGGTACAGTACTTC
NA NA TRBJ2-1 TRBV9 CASSVGAGSYNEQFF TGTGCCAGCAGCGTCGGAGCGGGCTCCTACAATGAGCAGTTCTTC
NA NA TRBJ1-2 TRBV28 CASSSGANYGYTF TGTGCCAGCAGTTCAGGGGCTAACTATGGCTACACCTTC
NA NA TRBJ1-6 TRBV5-5 CASSSGGVIKPLHF TGTGCCAGCAGCTCGGGGGGAGTTATTAAACCCCTCCACTTT
NA NA TRBJ1-1 TRBV18 CASSPRGEATEAFF TGTGCCAGCTCACCTAGGGGCGAGGCCACTGAAGCTTTCTTT
NA once TRBJ1-5 TRBV30 CAWSVLGPGGNQPQHF TGTGCCTGGAGTGTACTAGGGCCCGGGGGCAATCAGCCCCAGCATTTT
NA few TRBJ1-5 TRBV18 CASSPFDTDQPQHF TGTGCCAGCTCACCTTTCGACACCGATCAGCCCCAGCATTTT
TRBD1 NA TRBJ1-1 TRBV13 CASSLGDRAGTEAFF TGTGCCAGCAGCTTAGGGGACAGGGCAGGCACTGAAGCTTTCTTT
TRBD1 NA TRBJ2-4 TRBV5-1 CASSLTIGQDVSVKNIQYF TGCGCCAGCAGCTTGACCATTGGACAGGACGTTTCGGTCAAAAACATTCAGTACTTC
TRBD1 NA TRBJ2-7 TRBV5-1 CASSLGGRDRVPYF TGCGCCAGCAGCCTTGGAGGTAGGGACAGGGTTCCGTACTTC
TRBD1 NA TRBJ1-1 TRBV7-2 CASSSGQLNTEAFF TGTGCCAGCAGCTCGGGACAGCTGAACACTGAAGCTTTCTTT
NA once TRBJ2-2 TRBV18 CASSPQGDGELFF TGTGCCAGCTCACCACAGGGGGACGGGGAGCTGTTTTTT
TRBD2 NA TRBJ2-1 TRBV2 CASSRGRGFNEQFF TGTGCCAGCTCCAGAGGGCGGGGGTTCAATGAGCAGTTCTTC
NA NA TRBJ1-1 TRBV5-1 CASSLGLNRDTEAFF TGCGCCAGCAGCTTGGGACTAAATAGGGACACTGAAGCTTTCTTT
TRBD1 once TRBJ1-5 TRBV27 CASKVSTGGNQPQHF TGTGCCAGCAAAGTGTCGACAGGGGGTAATCAGCCCCAGCATTTT
NA NA TRBJ2-2 TRBV11-2 CASSLFAEPGTGELFF TGTGCCAGCAGCTTATTTGCGGAACCTGGCACCGGGGAGCTGTTTTTT
TRBD2 NA TRBJ2-3 TRBV5-1 CASSLAVYEGTSGGTDTQYF TGCGCCAGCAGCTTGGCGGTTTATGAGGGAACTAGCGGGGGCACAGATACGCAGTATTTT
TRBD1 NA TRBJ1-1 TRBV5-1 CASSPQGVRTEAFF TGCGCCAGCAGCCCACAGGGGGTAAGGACTGAAGCTTTCTTT
TRBD2 NA TRBJ2-7 TRBV4-1 CASSQGTSGIYEQYF TGCGCCAGCAGCCAGGGGACTAGCGGGATATACGAGCAGTACTTC
TRBD2 NA TRBJ2-2 TRBV29-1 CSVPGLSGSTGELFF TGCAGCGTTCCCGGCCTGAGCGGGAGTACTGGGGAGCTGTTTTTT
NA NA TRBJ2-7 TRBV18 CASSPQPRTASYEQYF TGTGCCAGCTCACCACAACCGCGGACAGCTAGCTACGAGCAGTACTTC
TRBD1 NA TRBJ1-4 TRBV18 CASSPGTGVEKLFF TGTGCCAGCTCACCAGGGACAGGGGTCGAAAAACTGTTTTTT
TRBD1 NA TRBJ1-1 TRBV5-4 CASSLGAGGMNTEAFF TGTGCCAGCAGCTTGGGGGCAGGGGGGATGAACACTGAAGCTTTCTTT
TRBD1 once TRBJ1-2 TRBV19 CASSLQGADYGYTF TGTGCCAGTAGCCTACAGGGGGCAGATTATGGCTACACCTTC
TRBD2 NA TRBJ2-7 TRBV5-6 CASSLTSGEQYF TGTGCCAGCAGCCTCACTAGCGGCGAGCAGTACTTC
NA NA TRBJ1-2 TRBV29-1 CSVAGRQITNYGYTF TGCAGCGTTGCGGGCCGACAGATCACTAACTATGGCTACACCTTC
NA NA TRBJ2-2 TRBV6-5 CASSYHPPPGTGELFF TGTGCCAGCAGTTACCACCCTCCACCGGGTACCGGGGAGCTGTTTTTT
NA NA TRBJ1-1 TRBV18 CASSPYRSILDSMNTEAFF TGTGCCAGCTCACCATATCGTTCAATTCTGGACAGCATGAACACTGAAGCTTTCTTT
NA NA TRBJ1-1 TRBV11-2 CASSLVGKFTEAFF TGTGCCAGCAGCTTAGTTGGCAAATTCACTGAAGCTTTCTTT
NA NA TRBJ2-5 TRBV7-9 CASSLGSAGYQETQYF TGTGCCAGCAGCTTAGGCTCTGCGGGGTACCAAGAGACCCAGTACTTC
TRBD2 NA TRBJ2-1 TRBV2 CAFKGGRDHNEQFF TGTGCCTTCAAGGGCGGGAGGGACCACAATGAGCAGTTCTTC
NA NA TRBJ1-1 TRBV7-6 CASSETPGSDEAFF TGTGCCAGCAGCGAGACCCCCGGGTCCGATGAAGCTTTCTTT
NA NA TRBJ1-1 TRBV30 CARERGTEAFF TGTGCCCGGGAACGGGGGACTGAAGCTTTCTTT
NA NA TRBJ2-5 TRBV7-8 CASSFGRQETQYF TGTGCCAGCAGCTTTGGCAGACAAGAGACCCAGTACTTC
NA NA TRBJ1-3 TRBV19 CASSMGVSGNTIYF TGTGCCAGTAGTATGGGCGTGAGTGGAAACACCATATATTTT
NA once TRBJ2-7 TRBV7-8 CASSRTDTYEQYF TGTGCCAGCAGCCGGACAGACACCTACGAGCAGTACTTC
NA once TRBJ2-7 TRBV29-1 CSFQGVGGIYEQYF TGCAGCTTCCAAGGTGTGGGAGGCATCTACGAGCAGTACTTC
NA NA TRBJ1-1 TRBV4-1 CASSPPRQVSEAFF TGCGCCAGCAGCCCTCCTCGACAGGTCTCTGAAGCTTTCTTT
TRBD2 NA TRBJ2-3 TRBV7-2 CASSLTSGGSTDTQYF TGTGCCAGCAGCTTGACTAGCGGAGGATCCACAGATACGCAGTATTTT
TRBD1 NA TRBJ1-2 TRBV7-9 CASSQQGPYGYTF TGTGCCAGCAGCCAACAGGGGCCCTATGGCTACACCTTC
NA NA TRBJ2-3 TRBV7-2 CASSPLVGTDTQYF TGTGCCAGCAGCCCCCTAGTCGGCACAGATACGCAGTATTTT
NA NA TRBJ1-2 TRBV4-2 CASSQEQYGYTF TGTGCCAGCAGCCAAGAGCAGTATGGCTACACCTTC
NA NA TRBJ2-2 TRBV18 CASSPTPGQINTGELFF TGTGCCAGCTCACCGACCCCGGGACAAATAAACACCGGGGAGCTGTTTTTT
NA NA TRBJ1-4 TRBV4-3 CASSQDGQGHEKLFF TGCGCCAGCAGCCAAGATGGGCAGGGGCACGAAAAACTGTTTTTT
TRBD1 NA TRBJ2-7 TRBV30 CAWSRDRGWNEQYF TGTGCCTGGAGCCGAGACAGGGGTTGGAACGAGCAGTACTTC
NA NA TRBJ2-3 TRBV7-9 CASSLAPDTQYF TGTGCCAGCAGCTTGGCCCCAGATACGCAGTATTTT
TRBD1 NA TRBJ2-7 TRBV6-5 CASSRDRDSSYEQYF TGTGCCAGCAGCAGAGACAGGGACAGCTCCTACGAGCAGTACTTC
TRBD1 once TRBJ2-2 TRBV9 CASTPTGRNTGELFF TGTGCCAGCACCCCGACAGGGCGGAACACCGGGGAGCTGTTTTTT
TRBD1 medium-sized TRBJ2-2 TRBV11-3 CASRPGQGDTGELFF TGTGCCAGCAGGCCTGGACAGGGGGACACCGGGGAGCTGTTTTTT
TRBD2 NA TRBJ2-5 TRBV11-2 CASSFTSGRSETQYF TGTGCCAGCAGCTTTACTAGCGGGAGATCCGAGACCCAGTACTTC
NA NA TRBJ2-3 TRBV7-2 CASSLPIRPRETADTQYF TGTGCCAGCAGCCTCCCGATCCGTCCGCGGGAAACGGCAGATACGCAGTATTTT
NA NA TRBJ2-1 TRBV7-9 CASSLSGSVNEQFF TGTGCCAGCAGCTTATCCGGGAGCGTCAATGAGCAGTTCTTC